These 10 T cell receptor beta chains came from one sample sequenced in a study of beta chain features in type 1 diabetes. cDNA synthesis used the whole RNA isolate, giving expressed TCRB sequences. Using immunoSEQ multiplex PCR, the repertoire was profiled, and TCRdb retains in-frame clones only, with some absent. The table has roughly 140,000 clones, roughly 7.2% seen once; the top ten hold about 1.4%. The sequenced material came from central memory CD4+ T cells from blood. Receptor source: a woman aged 30 to 39 in good health.

This clone occurred many times. V usage is TRBV7-9 and J usage is TRBJ2-7; perhaps TRBD1 as D (7 bases). The CDR3 contains 14 residues. Trimming removed 5 bases at V and 5 bases at J, with 16 bases between. Germline-derived CDR1 and CDR2 are SEHNR and FQNEAQ (reference sequence). CDR3 residues: CASSPRQGGHEQYF. In DNA form, the CDR3 reads TGTGCCAGCAGCCCGCGACAGGGAGGCCACGAGCAGTACTTC.

The sample holds a few counts of this clone. The gene calls are TRBV30 and TRBJ2-6, with D tentatively TRBD1 (6 bases). Germline CDR1 GTSNPN, CDR2 SVGIG (reference sequence). Between the trimmed V and J ends, which lost 0 bases and 0 bases, there was a span of 12 bases. The CDR3 is 17 amino acids. CDR3 loop: CAWSVFRGPSGANVLTF. For the CDR3, the DNA is TGTGCCTGGAGTGTCTTCAGGGGACCCTCTGGGGCCAACGTCCTGACTTTC.

This clone was recorded at least ten times. CDR3 protein: CAWSVGREGTQYF. CDR3 coding DNA: TGTGCCTGGAGTGTAGGGCGGGAGGGAACCCAGTACTTC. The J gene is TRBJ2-5, the V gene TRBV30; TRBD2 agrees at 9 bases. V dropped 0 bases and J dropped 8; count of bases not matched to a gene: 4. This CDR3 has 13 amino acids. Germline CDR1 GTSNPN, CDR2 SVGIG (reference sequence).

J is TRBJ2-1 and V is TRBV6-4, with D perhaps TRBD2 (5 bases). The CDR3 has 15 residues. V shed 0 bases and J shed 8 bases, with 14 bases lying between them. From germline, CDR1 is MRHNA and CDR2 SNTAGT. The CDR3 sequence: CASSDSKPEEDEQFF. The CDR3 DNA reads TGTGCCAGCAGTGACTCGAAACCGGAGGAAGATGAGCAGTTCTTC.

V gene TRBV5-1 combines with J gene TRBJ1-2; possibly TRBD1 for D (6 bases). The V and J ends lost 4 bases and 4 bases respectively, with 11 bases between them. This CDR3 has 13 amino acids. CDR1 is SGHRS, CDR2 YFSETQ, per germline. CDR3 region: CASSVDSGYGYTF. The DNA for the CDR3 is TGCGCCAGCAGCGTGGACAGCGGCTATGGCTACACCTTC. The full variable domain, with the rest looked up from reference TRBV5-1 and TRBJ1-2, is KAGVTQTPRYLIKTRGQQVTLSCSPISGHRSVSWYQQTPGQGLQFLFEYFSETQRNKGNFPGRFSGRQFSNSRSEMNVSTLELGDSALYLCASSVDSGYGYTFGSGTRLTVV.

This clone was seen more than once but under ten times. This chain joins TRBV5-1 and TRBJ2-6; possibly TRBD1 for D (5 bases). Germline CDR1 reads SGHRS; CDR2 reads YFSETQ. Trimming shortened V by 7 bases and J by 0 bases, and 14 bases separated the two germline ends. The CDR3 sequence is 16 residues long. CDR3 DNA: TGCGCCAGCCGGCCCCAGGGAAGCTCTGGGGCCAACGTCCTGACTTTC. As protein: CASRPQGSSGANVLTF.

The chain carries TRBV14 and TRBJ1-3; TRBD1 matches 9 bases. The CDR3 runs 13 residues. Germline V gives CDR1 SGHDN, CDR2 FVKESK. V gave up 9 bases and J gave up 2 bases; unmatched junction bases: 2. This CDR3 is CASTGGAGNTIYF. DNA for the CDR3: TGTGCCAGTACAGGGGGCGCTGGAAACACCATATATTTT.

This clone has more than one count but fewer than ten. The chain couples TRBV7-2 to TRBJ2-1; tentative D call: TRBD2 (5 bases). The CDR3 covers 16 residues. The ends were cut back, 5 bases at V and 0 bases at J, with 14 bases in the middle. CDR1 and CDR2 (germline): SGHTA, FQGNSA. CDR3 sequence (DNA): TGTGCCAGCAGCGTAAAGCGGATTAGCTCCTACAATGAGCAGTTCTTC. The encoded protein is CASSVKRISSYNEQFF.

The J gene is TRBJ2-1, the V gene TRBV5-8; possibly TRBD1 for D (5 bases). The CDR3 loop spans 17 amino acids. CDR1 is SGHTS and CDR2 is YDEGEE in the germline V gene. The V and J ends lost 3 bases and 4 bases respectively, with 20 bases between them. DNA for the CDR3: TGTGCCAGCAGCTCTGGCGTTGGGGCCTCGACTTACAATGAGCAGTTCTTC. It translates to CASSSGVGASTYNEQFF.

In its sample, this clone was seen many times. The chain links TRBV4-3 to TRBJ2-1, with TRBD2 matching over 13 bases. This CDR3 comprises 15 residues. Germline CDR1 LGHNA, CDR2 YSLEER. Unmatched junction bases numbered 3, after V lost 4 bases and J lost 6 bases. The CDR3 DNA sequence: TGCGCCAGCAGCCCAGGACTAGCGGGAGCCAATGAGCAGTTCTTC. Translated, it gives CASSPGLAGANEQFF.